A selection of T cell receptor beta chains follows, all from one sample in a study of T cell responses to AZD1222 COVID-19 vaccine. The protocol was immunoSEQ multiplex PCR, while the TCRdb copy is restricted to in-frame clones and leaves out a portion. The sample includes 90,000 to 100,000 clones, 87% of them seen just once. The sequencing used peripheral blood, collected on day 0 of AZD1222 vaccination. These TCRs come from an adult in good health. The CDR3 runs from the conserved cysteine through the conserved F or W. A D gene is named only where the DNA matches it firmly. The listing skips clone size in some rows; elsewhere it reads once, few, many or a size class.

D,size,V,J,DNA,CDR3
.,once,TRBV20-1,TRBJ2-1,TGCAGTGCTAGAGACCATGAGCAGTTCTTC,CSARDHEQFF
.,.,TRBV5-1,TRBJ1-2,TGCGCCAGCAGGACAAGCCCTAACTATGGCTACACCTTC,CASRTSPNYGYTF
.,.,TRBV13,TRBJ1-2,TGTGCCAGCAGCTTAGTCGCCTCTGGCTATGGCTACACCTTC,CASSLVASGYGYTF
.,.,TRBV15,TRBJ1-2,TGTGCCACCAGCAGGGCTGGCATGCCTTCGGATGGCTACACCTTC,CATSRAGMPSDGYTF
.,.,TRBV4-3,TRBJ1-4,TGCGCCAGCAGCCAAGATCGGCAGCCAAATGAAAAACTGTTTTTT,CASSQDRQPNEKLFF
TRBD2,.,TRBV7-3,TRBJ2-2,TGTGCCAGCAGCTTAACTAGCGGGGGGACCACCGGGGAGCTGTTTTTT,CASSLTSGGTTGELFF
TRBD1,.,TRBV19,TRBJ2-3,TGTGCCAGTAGAATAGGACAGGGTAGGACAGATACGCAGTATTTT,CASRIGQGRTDTQYF
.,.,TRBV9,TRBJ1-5,TGTGCCAGCATCGGAAGCAATCAGCCCCAGCATTTT,CASIGSNQPQHF
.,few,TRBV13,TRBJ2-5,TGTGCCAGCAGCCCAGGGGATTCGGAGACCCAGTACTTC,CASSPGDSETQYF
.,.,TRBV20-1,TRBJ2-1,TGCAGTGCTAGTTCGGGGGGAGGAGGGGGCTCCTACAATGAGCAGTTCTTC,CSASSGGGGGSYNEQFF
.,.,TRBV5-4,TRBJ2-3,TGTGCCAGCAGCTTGGGAGCCAGGGCGGGGGATACGCAGTATTTT,CASSLGARAGDTQYF
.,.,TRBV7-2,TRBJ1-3,TGTGCCAGCAGCTTAAATTCCCCCGGGGGGGCGGGTGTTGGAAACACCATATATTTT,CASSLNSPGGAGVGNTIYF
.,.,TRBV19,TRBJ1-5,TGTGCCAGTAGCTCTGGGAGGGGTGCAGGTCAGCCCCAGCATTTT,CASSSGRGAGQPQHF
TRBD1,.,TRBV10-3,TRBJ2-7,TGTGCCATCAGTGAAACACAGGGGGTAACCTACGAGCAGTACTTC,CAISETQGVTYEQYF
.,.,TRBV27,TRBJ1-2,TGTGCCAGCAGTTTCCCCGGACGGTACTATGGCTACACCTTC,CASSFPGRYYGYTF
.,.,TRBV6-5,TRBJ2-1,TGTGCCAGCAGACTGGAGGATGGCTCCTACAATGAGCAGTTCTTC,CASRLEDGSYNEQFF
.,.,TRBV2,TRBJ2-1,TGTGCCAGCTTATACCAACAGGGAGATGAGCAGTTCTTC,CASLYQQGDEQFF
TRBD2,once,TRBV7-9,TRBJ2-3,TGTGCCAGCAGCCCCGGGACTAGCGGGAGGGCAGATACGCAGTATTTT,CASSPGTSGRADTQYF
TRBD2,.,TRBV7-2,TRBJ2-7,TGTGCCAGCAGCTTAGGGGGTAATAGCGGGGGCTACGAGCAGTACTTC,CASSLGGNSGGYEQYF
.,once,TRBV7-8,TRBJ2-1,TGTGCCAGCAGCTTACAATGGCCAAACTACAATGAGCAGTTCTTC,CASSLQWPNYNEQFF
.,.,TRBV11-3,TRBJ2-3,TGTGCCAGCAGCTTAGGCCGAACAGGAGGAACAGATACGCAGTATTTT,CASSLGRTGGTDTQYF
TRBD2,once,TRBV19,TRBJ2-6,TGTGCCAGTAGTATCGCGGGGGGCTCTGGGGCCAACGTCCTGACTTTC,CASSIAGGSGANVLTF
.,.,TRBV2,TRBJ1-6,TGTGCCAGCAGCAGGGAGGACGGGATTAATTCACCCCTCCACTTT,CASSREDGINSPLHF
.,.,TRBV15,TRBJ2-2,TGTGCCACCAGCAGAGGAGGGGACACCGGGGAGCTGTTTTTT,CATSRGGDTGELFF
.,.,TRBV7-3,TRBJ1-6,TGTGCCAGCAGCTTAAACGTGGATTCACCCCTCCACTTT,CASSLNVDSPLHF
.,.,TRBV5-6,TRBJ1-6,TGTGCCAGCAGCTTGCGACAAAGGGATTCACCCCTCCACTTT,CASSLRQRDSPLHF
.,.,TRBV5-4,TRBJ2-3,TGTGCCAGCAGCTCCGGGGACAGCACAGATACGCAGTATTTT,CASSSGDSTDTQYF
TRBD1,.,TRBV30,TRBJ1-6,TGTGCCTGGGCAGGGGGAACGAATTCACCCCTCCACTTT,CAWAGGTNSPLHF
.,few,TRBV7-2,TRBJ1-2,TGTGCCAGCAGCTTAATGGGGAAGGATGGCTACACCTTC,CASSLMGKDGYTF
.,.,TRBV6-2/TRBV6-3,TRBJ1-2,TGTGCCAGCAGTTATTGGAACGGTGGCTACACCTTC,CASSYWNGGYTF
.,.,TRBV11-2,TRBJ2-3,TGTGCCAGCAAGGCCCCGGGGCCCGACACAGATACGCAGTATTTT,CASKAPGPDTDTQYF
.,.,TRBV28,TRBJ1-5,TGTGCCAGCAGTTACCCAGGGGCAAATCAGCCCCAGCATTTT,CASSYPGANQPQHF
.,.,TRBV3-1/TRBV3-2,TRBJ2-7,TGTGCCAGCAGCCTTTACGCGGACAGTCTCTCCTCCTACGAGCAGTACTTC,CASSLYADSLSSYEQYF
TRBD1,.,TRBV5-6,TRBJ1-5,TGTGCCAGCAGCTCAGACAGGGGGCAGGGGCCCCAGCATTTT,CASSSDRGQGPQHF
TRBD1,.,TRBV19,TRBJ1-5,TGTGCCAGTACCCTAACAGGGGTGAATCAGCCCCAGCATTTT,CASTLTGVNQPQHF
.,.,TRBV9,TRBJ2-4,TGTGCCAGCAGCGTAGTCAGGTTCCTAGCCAAAAACATTCAGTACTTC,CASSVVRFLAKNIQYF
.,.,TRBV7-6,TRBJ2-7,TGTGCCAGCAGTAACGCCTACGAGCAGTACTTC,CASSNAYEQYF
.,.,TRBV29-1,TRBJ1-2,TGCAGCGTTGAAGATACAGGGTTAGGTCAAAACTATGGCTACACCTTC,CSVEDTGLGQNYGYTF
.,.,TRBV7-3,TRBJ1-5,TGTGCCAGCAGCTTAACCAGGGATCAGCCCCAGCATTTT,CASSLTRDQPQHF
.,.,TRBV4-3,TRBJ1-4,TGCGCCAGCAGCCAAGATGGAGGACGGGGGAACGAAAAACTGTTTTTT,CASSQDGGRGNEKLFF